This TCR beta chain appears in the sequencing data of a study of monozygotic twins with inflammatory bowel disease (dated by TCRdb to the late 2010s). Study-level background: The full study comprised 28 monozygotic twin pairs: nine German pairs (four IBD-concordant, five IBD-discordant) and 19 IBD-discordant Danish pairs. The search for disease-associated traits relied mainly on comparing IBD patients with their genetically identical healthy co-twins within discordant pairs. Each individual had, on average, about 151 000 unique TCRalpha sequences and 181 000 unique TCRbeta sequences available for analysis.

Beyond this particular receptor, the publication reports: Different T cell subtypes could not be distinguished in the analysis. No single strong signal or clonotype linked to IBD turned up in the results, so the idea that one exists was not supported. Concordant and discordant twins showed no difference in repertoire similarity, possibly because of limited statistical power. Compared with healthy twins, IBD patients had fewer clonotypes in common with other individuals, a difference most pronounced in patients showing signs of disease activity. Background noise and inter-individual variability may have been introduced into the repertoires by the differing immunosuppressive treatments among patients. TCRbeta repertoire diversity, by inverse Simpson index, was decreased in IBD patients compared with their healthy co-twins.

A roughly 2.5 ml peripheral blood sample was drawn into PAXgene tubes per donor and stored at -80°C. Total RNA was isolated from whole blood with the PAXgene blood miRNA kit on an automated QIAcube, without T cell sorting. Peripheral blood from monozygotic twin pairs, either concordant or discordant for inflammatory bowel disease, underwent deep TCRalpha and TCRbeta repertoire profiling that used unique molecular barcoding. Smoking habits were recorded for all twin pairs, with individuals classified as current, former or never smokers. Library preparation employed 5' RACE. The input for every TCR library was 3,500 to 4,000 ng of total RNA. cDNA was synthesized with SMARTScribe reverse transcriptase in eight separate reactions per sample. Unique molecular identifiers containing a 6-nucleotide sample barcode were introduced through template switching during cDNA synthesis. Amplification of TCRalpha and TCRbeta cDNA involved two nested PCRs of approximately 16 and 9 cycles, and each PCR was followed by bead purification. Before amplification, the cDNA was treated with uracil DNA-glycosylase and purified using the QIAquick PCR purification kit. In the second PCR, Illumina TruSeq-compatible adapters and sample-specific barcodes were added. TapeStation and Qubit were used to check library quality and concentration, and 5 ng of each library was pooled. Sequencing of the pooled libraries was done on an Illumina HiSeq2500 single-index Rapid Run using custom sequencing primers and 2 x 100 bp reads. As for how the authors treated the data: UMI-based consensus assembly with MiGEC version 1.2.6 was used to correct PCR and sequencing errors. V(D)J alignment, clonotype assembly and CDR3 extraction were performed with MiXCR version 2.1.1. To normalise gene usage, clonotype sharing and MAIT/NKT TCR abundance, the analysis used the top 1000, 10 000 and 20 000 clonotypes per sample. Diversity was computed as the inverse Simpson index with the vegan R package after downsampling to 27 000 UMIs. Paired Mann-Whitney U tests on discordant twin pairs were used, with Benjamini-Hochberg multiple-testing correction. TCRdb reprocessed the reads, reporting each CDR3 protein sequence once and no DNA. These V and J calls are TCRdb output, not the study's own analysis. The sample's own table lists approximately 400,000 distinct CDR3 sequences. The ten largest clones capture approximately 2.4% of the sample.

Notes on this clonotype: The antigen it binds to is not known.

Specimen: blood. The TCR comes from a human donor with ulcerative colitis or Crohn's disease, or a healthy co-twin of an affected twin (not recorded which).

The CDR3 protein: CASSQADGRIDQPQHF. The sequence is built from TRBV4-2 and TRBJ1-5. The germline V gene gives CDR1 as LGHNA and CDR2 as YNFKEQ. Measured from the cysteine to the phenylalanine, the CDR3 is 16 residues long. This entry has no DNA.